This entry concerns a single T cell receptor beta chain. Barcoded TCR alpha and TCR beta cDNA libraries with UMIs came from 5'RACE using constant-segment primers. TCRdb independently ran MiXCR on the 5' RACE reads; one entry per CDR3 protein. The sample holds around 180,000 distinct CDR3 sequences, 15% to 20% seen once. The sample is drawn from a study of T-cell memory formation after mild COVID-19. V lost 2 bases, J lost 6 bases, and 8 bases stayed unmatched. This CDR3 is 16 amino acids long. CDR1 MGHDK and CDR2 SYGVNS come from the germline V gene. The sample comprised PBMCs or a T cell subset sorted from them (not recorded which). The source is a man between 18 and 35 years old who had mild COVID-19 (a few samples of this study predate the infection). Cell type and time point are not known. V usage is TRBV25-1 and J usage is TRBJ2-7; TRBD2 matches at 12 bases. CDR3 bases: TGTGCCAGCAGTGAAGGGGCTAGCGGGGGGGACGGCGAGCAGTACTTC. It yields the protein CASSEGASGGDGEQYF.